These 12 T cell receptor beta chains were all obtained from the same sample, sequenced in a study of response to subunit inactivated influenza vaccine. TCRdb reprocessed the RT-PCR reads via MiXCR and lists one record per CDR3 protein. This sample yields fewer than 650,000 distinct CDR3 sequences, of which 13% are seen a single time; about an eighth belongs to the top ten. The sample here was PBMCs from blood, taken roughly 48 days after vaccination. The receptor source for this set is a man in his forties or fifties who received an inactivated influenza vaccine.

CDR3 sequence (DNA): TGCGCCAGCAGCCAAGACGGTCAGGGGGCCGGTGAGACCCAGTACTTC. As protein: CASSQDGQGAGETQYF. The J gene is TRBJ2-5, the V gene TRBV4-1; TRBD1 matches 8 bases. Germline V gene sequence: CDR1 MGHRA, CDR2 YSYEKL. The CDR3 spans 16 residues. V was pared by 0 bases and J by 5 bases, with 8 bases of the junction left unmatched.

This clonotype has just a few counts. The rearrangement joins TRBV5-1 to TRBJ1-1; TRBD1 matches 7 bases. The germline gives CDR1 SGHRS, CDR2 YFSETQ. J lost 4 bases, V lost 3 bases, and 6 bases had no gene match. The CDR3 spans 14 residues. The CDR3 coding sequence is TGCGCCAGCAGCTCGGGGAACAGGGGCACTGAAGCTTTCTTT. Amino acid sequence: CASSSGNRGTEAFF.

The chain has TRBV12-3 or TRBV12-4 and TRBJ2-1; 11 bases line up with TRBD2. The CDR3 is 20 residues long. The ends lost 6 bases at V and 0 bases at J; junction bases unmatched: 16. The CDR3 sequence is CASRPPPTTSGASSYNEQFF. CDR3 in DNA: TGTGCCAGCAGACCTCCCCCCACGACTAGCGGGGCAAGCTCCTACAATGAGCAGTTCTTC.

The chain carries TRBV24-1 and TRBJ2-7, with D possibly matching TRBD1 (5 bases). Trimming stripped 8 bases from V and 6 bases from J, with 13 bases between. Germline lookup yields CDR1 KGHDR and CDR2 SFDVKD. The length of the CDR3 is 12 residues. The CDR3 region has the DNA TGTGCCACCAAACGGACAAGGCCCGAGCAGTACTTC. Encoded protein: CATKRTRPEQYF.

This clonotype came up many times. The chain couples TRBV12-3 or TRBV12-4 to TRBJ2-1; D is ambiguous. Trimming pared 4 bases from V and 3 bases from J, leaving 4 bases between. This CDR3 comprises 12 residues. CDR3 nucleotides: TGTGCCAGCAGTTACAGCTACAATGAGCAGTTCTTC. Translation: CASSYSYNEQFF.

The V call is TRBV3-1, the J call TRBJ2-7, with D possibly being TRBD1 (6 bases). Germline CDR1 and CDR2: LGHDT and YNNKEL (reference sequence). The CDR3 sequence is 14 residues long. The V gene lost 2 bases and the J gene lost 3 bases, with 11 bases spanning the gap. The CDR3 protein is CASSQTGTNYEQYF. As DNA, the CDR3 is TGTGCCAGCAGCCAAACCGGGACAAACTACGAGCAGTACTTC.

J is TRBJ1-5 and V is TRBV11-2, with 7 bases aligning to TRBD1. This CDR3 region has 15 residues. CDR1 is SGHAT and CDR2 is FQNNGV in the germline V gene. V shed 5 bases and J 5 bases; nucleotides not matched to a gene: 9. CDR3 in amino acids: CASSKTGQLDQPQHF. For the CDR3, the DNA is TGTGCCAGCAGCAAAACGGGACAGTTAGATCAGCCCCAGCATTTT.

This clonotype appeared a few times. The gene calls are TRBV20-1 and TRBJ2-7; 8 bases agree with TRBD2. The junction had 1 base not matched to a gene; V was cut back by 3 bases and J by 0 bases. CDR1 and CDR2 from the germline V gene are DFQATT and SNEGSKA (reference sequence). CDR3 length equals 13 residues. CDR3 nucleotide sequence: TGCAGTGCTAGGACTAGCGACTCCTACGAGCAGTACTTC. This gives the protein CSARTSDSYEQYF.

The V call is TRBV3-1, the J call TRBJ2-1; 8 nucleotides match TRBD2. V dropped 2 bases and J dropped 3; count of bases not matched to a gene: 6. Germline loops: CDR1 LGHDT, CDR2 YNNKEL (reference sequence). The CDR3 spans 16 residues. In DNA form, the CDR3 reads TGTGCCAGCAGCCAACAAGCGGGAGTATACTACAATGAGCAGTTCTTC. This sequence encodes CASSQQAGVYYNEQFF.

This clonotype was seen ten or more times. The chain recombines TRBV6-5 with TRBJ1-1; perhaps TRBD1 as D (6 bases). CDR3 length: 13 amino acids. V lost 1 base and J lost 8, with 11 bases in between. The germline V gene encodes CDR1 MNHEY and CDR2 SVGAGI. The CDR3, as DNA: TGTGCCAGCAGTTACTTGGGGGGGCGCGAAGCTTTCTTT. Translating gives CASSYLGGREAFF.

This clonotype was seen repeatedly, ten times or more. The gene calls are TRBV7-2 and TRBJ2-7; D gene unclear. The V gene's germline CDR1 is SGHTA and CDR2 FQGNSA. The CDR3 spans 16 residues. V shed 0 bases and J shed 2 bases, with 14 bases lying between them. The CDR3 sequence is CASSLAGNELAYEQYF. The CDR3, as DNA: TGTGCCAGCAGCTTAGCAGGGAACGAGTTGGCCTACGAGCAGTACTTC.

Ten or more counts support this clonotype. The chain recombines TRBV20-1 with TRBJ2-7; 10 bases are shared with TRBD1. The CDR3 spans 14 residues. Germline trimming cut 3 bases from V and 7 bases from J; bases unmatched to any gene: 9. Per the germline V gene, CDR1 is DFQATT and CDR2 is SNEGSKA (reference sequence). The chain's CDR3 is CSASPGQGIEEQYF. The CDR3 DNA sequence: TGCAGTGCTAGCCCGGGACAGGGGATTGAGGAGCAGTACTTC.